This TCR beta chain was observed in a study of monozygotic twins with inflammatory bowel disease. Germline loops: CDR1 MNHEY, CDR2 SVGAGI. This CDR3 comprises 17 residues. The authors made each sample's cDNA in eight separate reactions. TCRdb reworked the 5' RACE reads into one entry per CDR3 protein, no DNA. This sample contains over 100,000 distinct CDR3 sequences. The V call is TRBV6-5, the J call TRBJ2-2. The sequencing input was blood. This clonotype was obtained from a human donor with ulcerative colitis or Crohn's disease, or a healthy co-twin of an affected twin (not recorded which). CDR3 sequence reads: CASNSPVDRSGTGELFF.